This entry describes one T cell receptor (beta chain). The sample originates from a study of blood T cell repertoires in COVID-19. Per the original data handling: Reference gene primer amplification in the assay estimated nucleated cell counts. Sequencing used immunoSEQ multiplex PCR; TCRdb keeps in-frame clones, though not all of them. D and trimming were read from the DNA, whereas the V and J calls and clone size are those reported in that table. Among around 62,000 clones listed, more than 70% were seen once. CDR3 size: 14 residues. Germline lookup yields CDR1 SGHRS and CDR2 YFSETQ. The germline V and J ends were trimmed by 0 bases and 0 bases, with 7 bases remaining between them.

The receptor comes from a woman in her thirties or forties who had recovered from COVID-19. The sample was PBMCs or T cells enriched from blood (not recorded which). The genes are TRBV5-1 and TRBJ2-7; D not certain. The CDR3 is CASSLGQFSYEQYF. CDR3 DNA sequence: TGCGCCAGCAGCTTGGGCCAGTTCTCCTACGAGCAGTACTTC.